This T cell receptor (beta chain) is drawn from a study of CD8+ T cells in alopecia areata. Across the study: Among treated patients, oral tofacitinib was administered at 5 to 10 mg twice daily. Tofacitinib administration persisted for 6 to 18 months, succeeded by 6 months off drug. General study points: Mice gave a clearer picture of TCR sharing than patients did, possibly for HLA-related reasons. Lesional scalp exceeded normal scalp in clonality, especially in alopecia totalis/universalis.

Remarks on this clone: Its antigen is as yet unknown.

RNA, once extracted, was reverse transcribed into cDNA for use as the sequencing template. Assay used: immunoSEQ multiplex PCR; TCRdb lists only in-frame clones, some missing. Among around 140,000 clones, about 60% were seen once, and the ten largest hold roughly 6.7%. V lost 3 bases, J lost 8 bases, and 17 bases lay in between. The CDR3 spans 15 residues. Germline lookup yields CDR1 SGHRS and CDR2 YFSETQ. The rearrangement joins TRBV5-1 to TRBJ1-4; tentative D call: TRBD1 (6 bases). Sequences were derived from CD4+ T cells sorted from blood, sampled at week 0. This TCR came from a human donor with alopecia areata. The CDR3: CASSSTGEPLEKLFF. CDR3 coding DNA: TGCGCCAGCAGCTCGACAGGCGAACCATTAGAAAAACTGTTTTTT.